This entry concerns a single T cell receptor beta chain. What it binds is unknown. These data are taken from a study of human T cells and chemical hapten exposure. Study-wide points: Significantly more large CDR3 similarity clusters were formed by expanded TCRs than by controls.

Indicated time point: patch test 1, 2 weeks after DPC sensitization. Stated treatment: therapeutic diphenylcyclopropenone sensitization with weekly scalp DPC. The donor pool consisted of alopecia patients aged 18 to 70 years, considered suitable for DPC. Via MiXCR, TCRdb re-called the RACE reads, giving one row per CDR3 protein. The table shows 300,000 to 450,000 distinct CDR3 sequences, with around 5% occurring only once. The CDR3 has 15 residues. Germline CDR1 PRHDT, CDR2 FYEKMQ (reference sequence). The germline V and J ends were trimmed by 5 bases and 7 bases, with 17 bases remaining between them.

The gene calls are TRBV13 and TRBJ1-4; weak D call: TRBD1 (6 bases). The sample in question was whole blood, obtained in connection with sensitization to the hapten diphenylcyclopropenone (DPC). The sequence was collected from a woman between 50 and 59 years old with alopecia areata. Some clones in this sample may be carry-over from other donors' samples. The CDR3, as DNA: TGTGCCAGCAGCATGCCGGGAGAAGGGGGTGAAAAACTGTTTTTT. As protein: CASSMPGEGGEKLFF.